This paragraph covers one T cell receptor (beta chain) sequence. The entry originates in a study of shared clonotypes between healthy human individuals. The table came from immunoSEQ multiplex PCR; TCRdb's copy has only in-frame clones and leaves some out. The profile shows 2 million to 2.5 million clones, approximately 95% of them singletons. The V gene's germline CDR1 is SGHRS and CDR2 YFSETQ. Trimming removed 4 bases at V and 5 bases at J, with 18 bases between. This CDR3 is built from 16 residues. The chain employs TRBV5-1 and TRBJ2-2, with a tentative D call TRBD2 (6 bases). The sequence was obtained from a man aged 18 to 29 in good health. Some clones in this sample may be carry-over from other donors' samples. The sequenced sample was naive CD4+ T cells from PBMCs. The subset: CD45RA+ positively selected. CDR3 sequence: CASSPAGMTRTGELFF. CDR3 coding DNA: TGCGCCAGCAGCCCGGCGGGGATGACCAGAACCGGGGAGCTGTTTTTT.